The 10 T cell receptor beta chains reported below all come from one sample, sequenced in a study of beta chain features in type 1 diabetes. Broader study findings: Patients with Type 1 diabetes showed moderately but significantly shorter TCRB CDR3s in all four CD4+ subsets.

Isolated RNA was reverse transcribed in full, so expressed TCRB transcripts were sequenced. The assay was immunoSEQ multiplex PCR, and TCRdb's table has in-frame clones only and misses some. The sample gives about 180,000 clones, approximately 8.1% of which show up once; roughly 0.5% is in the top ten. What these receptors recognize is not known. The sample taken for sequencing was central memory CD4+ T cells from blood. These TCRs come from a man younger than 35 with type 1 diabetes.

J is TRBJ2-7 and V is TRBV11-2; D is uncertain. Germline CDR1 is SGHAT and CDR2 is FQNNGV. The V gene lost 1 base and the J gene lost 2 bases, with 9 bases spanning the gap. There are 14 residues in the CDR3. The CDR3 coding sequence is TGTGCCAGCAGCTTAGGAGTACGGGCCTACGAGCAGTACTTC. Protein product: CASSLGVRAYEQYF.

This clone was seen a few times. J is TRBJ2-2 and V is TRBV5-1; D is possibly TRBD1 (6 bases). Germline loops: CDR1 SGHRS, CDR2 YFSETQ. This CDR3 has 15 amino acids. V lost 3 bases and J 0 bases, leaving 9 bases between the germline ends. The CDR3, as DNA: TGCGCCAGCAGCTCCGGACAGACGAACACCGGGGAGCTGTTTTTT. It is translated as CASSSGQTNTGELFF.

The chain combines TRBV18 with TRBJ2-7, with a tentative D call TRBD2 (5 bases). Germline V lookup: CDR1 KGHSH, CDR2 LQKENI. V lost 1 base and J lost 5, with 15 bases in between. This CDR3 contains 15 residues. The CDR3 nucleotides are TGTGCCAGCTCACCACAAGGAGGAGGCAGGAACGAGCAGTACTTC. Translated, it gives CASSPQGGGRNEQYF. Variable domain in full (rest from reference TRBV18 and TRBJ2-7): NAGVMQNPRHLVRRRGQEARLRCSPMKGHSHVYWYRQLPEEGLKFMVYLQKENIIDESGMPKERFSAEFPKEGPSILRIQQVVRGDSAAYFCASSPQGGGRNEQYFGPGTRLTVT.

This clone has more than one count but fewer than ten. CDR3 region: CASSGGLAGGTNTGELFF. Written as DNA, the CDR3 is TGTGCCAGCAGCGGGGGACTAGCGGGGGGAACGAACACCGGGGAGCTGTTTTTT. The chain has TRBV9 and TRBJ2-2; TRBD2 aligns across 15 bases. CDR3 size: 18 residues. V was pared by 3 bases and J by 0 bases, with 3 bases of the junction left unmatched. Germline CDR1 SGDLS, CDR2 YYNGEE.

This clone was found a few times. The chain combines TRBV2 with TRBJ2-7, with no clear D. Germline V gives CDR1 SNHLY, CDR2 FYNNEI. The V end lost 2 bases, the J end lost 0 bases, and 8 bases lay between the germline ends. The CDR3 has 14 amino acids. CDR3 sequence reads: CASSENPVSYEQYF. CDR3 DNA sequence: TGTGCCAGCAGTGAAAACCCGGTCTCCTACGAGCAGTACTTC.

This clone was seen a handful of times. The rearrangement uses TRBV30 and TRBJ1-1, with D possibly TRBD1 on 5 matching bases. The ends were cut back, 4 bases at V and 5 bases at J, with 11 bases in the middle. The CDR3 extends over 12 amino acids. Germline CDR1 and CDR2: GTSNPN and SVGIG (reference sequence). The CDR3: CAWTGFMTEAFF. The CDR3 DNA follows: TGTGCCTGGACAGGGTTTATGACTGAAGCTTTCTTT.

The chain uses TRBV28 and TRBJ1-3, with D possibly matching TRBD1 (6 bases). This CDR3 comprises 14 residues. Germline-derived CDR1 and CDR2 are MDHEN and SYDVKM. Trimming left V 4 bases short and J 3 bases short, with 10 bases between. DNA of the CDR3: TGTGCCAGCAGTTCGGACAGCATTGGAAACACCATATATTTT. Its translation: CASSSDSIGNTIYF.

This clone was counted ten times or more. V and J are TRBV29-1 and TRBJ2-7; 7 nucleotides match TRBD2. V was clipped by 4 bases and J by 2 bases; unmatched bases: 8. Germline V gives CDR1 SQVTM, CDR2 ANQGSEA. The CDR3 covers 14 residues. The chain's CDR3 is CSVAASGTTYEQYF. As DNA, the CDR3 is TGCAGCGTTGCCGCTAGCGGAACGACCTACGAGCAGTACTTC.

This clone was seen more than once but under ten times. The genes are TRBV5-1 and TRBJ2-5, with unresolved D. Trimming pared 2 bases from V and 5 bases from J, leaving 13 bases between. Germline V gene data show CDR1 as SGHRS and CDR2 as YFSETQ. There are 14 residues in the CDR3. The CDR3 nucleotides are TGCGCCAGCAGCTTTTCTTTACCAGGCGAGACCCAGTACTTC. It encodes CASSFSLPGETQYF.

The chain carries TRBV5-6 and TRBJ1-1; a weak D match, TRBD1 (6 bases). With 4 bases removed from V and 11 bases from J, the gap between germline ends came to 12 bases. The germline gives CDR1 SGHDT, CDR2 YYEEEE. This CDR3 region has 11 residues. The CDR3 region is CASSEGQSAFF. DNA for the CDR3: TGTGCCAGCAGCGAGGGACAATCGGCTTTCTTT.